This T cell receptor beta chain was captured by sequencing in a study of blood T cell repertoires in COVID-19. Whole-study context: Italy, Spain and the United States were the sources of the convalescent and acute COVID-19 samples.

Assay: immunoSEQ multiplex PCR; the TCRdb copy retains only in-frame clones and omits some. The repertoire consists of about 290,000 clones, with roughly 90% occurring once and the leading ten covering over 8.5%. Seattle cases were enrolled at active infection and followed longitudinally. The sample consisted of peripheral blood. The sequence was collected from a woman in her 30s with COVID-19, enrolled during active disease.

The CDR3 reads CASSLYSTGGGLEQYF. The CDR3 DNA sequence: TGTGCCAGCAGCTTGTATTCGACAGGCGGGGGCCTCGAGCAGTACTTC. The chain links TRBV5-6 to TRBJ2-7; possibly TRBD2 for D (7 bases). The CDR3 totals 16 residues. CDR1 SGHDT and CDR2 YYEEEE come from the germline V gene. Trimming stripped 1 base from V and 6 bases from J, with 20 bases between.